These 12 T cell receptor beta chains came from one sample sequenced in a study of early T cells in non-severe SARS-CoV-2 infection. TCRdb re-called the 5' RACE reads through MiXCR, storing one row per CDR3 protein. Of about 35,000 distinct CDR3 sequences in the sample, approximately 6% were seen once. The sample was whole blood. Receptors were obtained from an adult who was a healthcare worker with PCR-confirmed SARS-CoV-2 infection or an uninfected control (not recorded which).

This clonotype was seen repeatedly, ten times or more. J is TRBJ1-1 and V is TRBV5-1, with D unresolved. Trimming stripped 3 bases from V and 7 bases from J, with 16 bases between. CDR1 is SGHRS, CDR2 YFSETQ, per germline. CDR3 length equals 14 residues. This CDR3 is CASSSDGAYGEAFF. The DNA of the CDR3 is TGCGCCAGCAGCTCGGACGGTGCCTACGGTGAAGCTTTCTTT.

This clonotype showed up many times. This chain uses TRBV20-1 with TRBJ1-4; no definite D call. The length of the CDR3 is 15 residues. Germline values: CDR1 DFQATT, CDR2 SNEGSKA (reference sequence). Trimming took 1 base from V and 4 from J, leaving 13 bases between them. Written as DNA, the CDR3 is TGCAGTGCTAGAGGAATGGGGTTCGGTAATGAAAAACTGTTTTTT. It translates to CSARGMGFGNEKLFF.

This clonotype was counted at least ten times. This rearrangement joins TRBV7-2 to TRBJ2-1; D is perhaps TRBD1 (6 bases). Germline V gene data show CDR1 as SGHTA and CDR2 as FQGNSA. The V end was cut by 5 bases, the J end by 2 bases, with 13 bases between. The CDR3 loop spans 15 amino acids. The CDR3 reads CASSVDSRPYNEQFF. CDR3 nucleotides: TGTGCCAGCAGCGTGGACAGTAGACCCTACAATGAGCAGTTCTTC. The complete variable domain, with remaining parts taken from reference TRBV7-2 and TRBJ2-1, reads GAGVSQSPSNKVTEKGKDVELRCDPISGHTALYWYRQSLGQGLEFLIYFQGNSAPDKSGLPSDRFSAERTGGSVSTLTIQRTQQEDSAVYLCASSVDSRPYNEQFFGPGTRLTVL.

This clonotype has at least ten counts. The V and J genes are TRBV6-7 and TRBJ1-4; no clear D. TRBV6-7 is classed as an ORF, of uncertain function. V lost 8 bases, J lost 0 bases, and 7 bases lay in between. The CDR3 consists of 13 residues. CDR3 region: CASPVATNEKLFF. The CDR3 DNA follows: TGTGCCAGCCCGGTGGCAACTAATGAAAAACTGTTTTTT.

In the case of this clonotype: A much larger clone sits a single nucleotide away, making a read error possible. This sequence joins TRBV6-6 and TRBJ2-3; D is unresolved. Germline CDR1 and CDR2: MNHNY and SVGAGI (reference sequence). This CDR3 contains 14 residues. V was pared by 4 bases and J by 1 base, with 9 bases between. The CDR3 nucleotides are TGTGCCAGCAGTTCACCGACGGGCACAGATACGCAGTATTTT. Amino acids: CASSSPTGTDTQYF.

The chain uses TRBV6-5 and TRBJ2-7; D gene unclear. The CDR3 sequence is 13 residues long. Per germline, CDR1 MNHEY and CDR2 SVGAGI. V was cut by 7 bases and J by 6 bases, with 16 bases left in between. The CDR3 loop is CASTNSGASEQYF. The DNA of the CDR3 is TGTGCCAGCACCAACTCCGGCGCGTCCGAGCAGTACTTC.

This clonotype was seen more than once but under ten times. The genes are TRBV2 and TRBJ2-3; 7 bases match TRBD2. Germline CDR1 is SNHLY and CDR2 is FYNNEI. Unmatched junction bases numbered 7, after V lost 7 bases and J lost 0 bases. The CDR3 runs 15 residues. CDR3 nucleotides: TGTGCCAGCACTCAAAGGGAGGGGAGCACAGATACGCAGTATTTT. Translation gives CASTQREGSTDTQYF.

This clonotype came up many times. The rearrangement uses TRBV4-1 and TRBJ1-4, with no clear D. Germline CDR1 is MGHRA and CDR2 is YSYEKL. The V end lost 0 bases, the J end lost 6 bases, and 5 bases lay between the germline ends. The CDR3 loop spans 13 amino acids. DNA of the CDR3: TGCGCCAGCAGCCAAGAACTCTATGAAAAACTGTTTTTT. Amino acids: CASSQELYEKLFF.

This clonotype appeared many times. The gene calls are TRBV4-1 and TRBJ2-7; 10 bases agree with TRBD2. CDR3 size: 13 residues. J lost 3 bases, V lost 10 bases, and 6 bases had no gene match. The germline V gene has CDR1 MGHRA and CDR2 YSYEKL. CDR3 nucleotide sequence: TGCGCCACCGCTGGACTAGCGGACTACGAGCAGTACTTC. It yields the protein CATAGLADYEQYF.

This clonotype was detected many times. This chain links TRBV9 with TRBJ2-2, with TRBD2 matching over 8 bases. Unmatched junction bases numbered 6, after V lost 0 bases and J lost 5 bases. Germline values: CDR1 SGDLS, CDR2 YYNGEE. CDR3 length: 16 amino acids. CDR3 residues: CASSVVPGGWTGELFF. The CDR3 bases are TGTGCCAGCAGCGTAGTTCCGGGAGGGTGGACCGGGGAGCTGTTTTTT.

This clonotype was seen many times. This is likely a read error, given that the CDR3 carries no conserved phenylalanine or tryptophan at its end. No DNA is shown, since the ends of the CDR3 on it are uncertain; the CDR3 is the one TCRdb lists. The gene calls are TRBV6-6 and TRBJ1-4. 13 amino acids form the CDR3, both terminal residues included. CDR1 is MNHNY and CDR2 is SVGAGI in the germline V gene (reference sequence). The CDR3: CASSYSRTSPKVS.

This clonotype was seen repeatedly, ten times or more. The chain joins TRBV5-1 to TRBJ2-3; no reliable D call. Trimming removed 2 bases at V and 1 base at J, with 23 bases between. The CDR3 runs 19 residues. The germline V gene has CDR1 SGHRS and CDR2 YFSETQ. CDR3 region: CASSFPFPSSLRGTDTQYF. CDR3 in DNA: TGCGCCAGCAGCTTTCCGTTCCCCTCTAGTTTGAGAGGCACAGATACGCAGTATTTT. The full variable domain, in which reference TRBV5-1 and TRBJ2-3 provide the parts outside the CDR3, is KAGVTQTPRYLIKTRGQQVTLSCSPISGHRSVSWYQQTPGQGLQFLFEYFSETQRNKGNFPGRFSGRQFSNSRSEMNVSTLELGDSALYLCASSFPFPSSLRGTDTQYFGPGTRLTVL.